The T cell receptor (beta chain) described here comes from a study of early T cells in non-severe SARS-CoV-2 infection. This CDR3 comprises 15 residues. The junction had 7 bases not matched to a gene; V was cut back by 3 bases and J by 8 bases. Germline V gene sequence: CDR1 MNHNS, CDR2 SASEGT. As part of library construction, unique molecular identifiers were attached to individual cDNA molecules. TCRdb ran MiXCR on the 5' RACE reads and lists one entry per CDR3 protein. The sample consists of about 68,000 distinct CDR3 sequences, less than 15% of them appearing once. This clonotype turned up a few times. What it binds is unknown. Study-wide results and limits: VDJdb matching skewed toward anti-spike CD8 responses, missing private and CD4 specificities.

The receptor was isolated from an adult who was a healthcare worker with PCR-confirmed SARS-CoV-2 infection or an uninfected control (not recorded which). The source material was whole blood. The chain couples TRBV6-1 to TRBJ2-1, with 10 positions matching TRBD2. The CDR3, as DNA: TGTGCCAGCAGTGAGTTCCTAGCGGGGGATCATGAGCAGTTCTTC. Encoded protein: CASSEFLAGDHEQFF.